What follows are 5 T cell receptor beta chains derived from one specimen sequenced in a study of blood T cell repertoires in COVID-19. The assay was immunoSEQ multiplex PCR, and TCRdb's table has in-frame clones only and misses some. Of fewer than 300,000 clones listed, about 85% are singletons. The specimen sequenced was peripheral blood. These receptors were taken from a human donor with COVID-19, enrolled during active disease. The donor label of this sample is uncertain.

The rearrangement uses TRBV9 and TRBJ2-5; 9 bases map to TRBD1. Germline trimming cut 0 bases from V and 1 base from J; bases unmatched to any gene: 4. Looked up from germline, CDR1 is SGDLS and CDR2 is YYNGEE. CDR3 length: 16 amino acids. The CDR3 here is CASSVALGQGQETQYF. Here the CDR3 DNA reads TGTGCCAGCAGCGTAGCCCTGGGACAGGGCCAAGAGACCCAGTACTTC.

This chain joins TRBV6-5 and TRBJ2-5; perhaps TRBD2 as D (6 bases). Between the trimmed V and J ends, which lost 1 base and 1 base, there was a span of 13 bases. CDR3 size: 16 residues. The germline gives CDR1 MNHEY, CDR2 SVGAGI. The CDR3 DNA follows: TGTGCCAGCAGTTACTTGGGGGTCGGGGGCCAAGAGACCCAGTACTTC. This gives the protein CASSYLGVGGQETQYF.

The CDR3 coding sequence is TGTGCCAGCAGTTTAGGACTAACGACGGGAAACACCATATATTTT. It translates to CASSLGLTTGNTIYF. The rearrangement links TRBV28 to TRBJ1-3; D unclear. Trimming cost V 2 bases and J 4 bases, with 12 bases left between them. The CDR3 loop spans 15 amino acids. Germline V gene sequence: CDR1 MDHEN, CDR2 SYDVKM.

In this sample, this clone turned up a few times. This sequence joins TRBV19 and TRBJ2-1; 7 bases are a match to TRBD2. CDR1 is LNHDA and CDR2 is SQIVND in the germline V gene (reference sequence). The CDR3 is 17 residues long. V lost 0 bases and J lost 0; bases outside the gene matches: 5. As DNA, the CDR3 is TGTGCCAGTAGTATAGATCTAGCGGCCTCCTCCTACAATGAGCAGTTCTTC. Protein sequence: CASSIDLAASSYNEQFF.

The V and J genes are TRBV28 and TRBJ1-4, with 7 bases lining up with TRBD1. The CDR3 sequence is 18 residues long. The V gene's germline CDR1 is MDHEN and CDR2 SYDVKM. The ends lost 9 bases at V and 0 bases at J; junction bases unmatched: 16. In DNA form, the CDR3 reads TGTGCCAGTCGAAAAACAACAGGGGAACCCTCAACTAATGAAAAACTGTTTTTT. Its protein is CASRKTTGEPSTNEKLFF. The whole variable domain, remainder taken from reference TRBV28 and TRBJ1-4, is DVKVTQSSRYLVKRTGEKVFLECVQDMDHENMFWYRQDPGLGLRLIYFSYDVKMKEKGDIPEGYSVSREKKERFSLILESASTNQTSMYLCASRKTTGEPSTNEKLFFGSGTQLSVL.